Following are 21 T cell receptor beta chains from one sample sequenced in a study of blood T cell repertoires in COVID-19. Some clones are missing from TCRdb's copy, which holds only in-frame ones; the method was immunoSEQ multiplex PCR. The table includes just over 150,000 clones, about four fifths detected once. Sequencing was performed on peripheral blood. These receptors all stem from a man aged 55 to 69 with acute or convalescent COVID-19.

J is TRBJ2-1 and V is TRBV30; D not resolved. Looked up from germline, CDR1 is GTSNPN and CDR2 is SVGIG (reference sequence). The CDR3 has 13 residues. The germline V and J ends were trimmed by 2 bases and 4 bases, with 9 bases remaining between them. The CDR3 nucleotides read TGTGCCTGGAGTCAAACGACATACAATGAGCAGTTCTTC. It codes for CAWSQTTYNEQFF.

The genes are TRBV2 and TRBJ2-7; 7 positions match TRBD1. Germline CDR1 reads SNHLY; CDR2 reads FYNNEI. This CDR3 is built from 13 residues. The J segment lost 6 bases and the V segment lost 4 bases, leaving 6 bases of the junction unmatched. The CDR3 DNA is TGTGCCAGCAGTGGACAGGGCGTCGGCGAGCAGTACTTC. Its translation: CASSGQGVGEQYF.

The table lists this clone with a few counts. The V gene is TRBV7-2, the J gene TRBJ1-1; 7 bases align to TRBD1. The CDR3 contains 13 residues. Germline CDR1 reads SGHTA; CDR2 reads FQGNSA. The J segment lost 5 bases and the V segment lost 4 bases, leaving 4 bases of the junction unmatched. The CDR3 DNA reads TGTGCCAGCAGCTCCCTACAGGGGACTGAAGCTTTCTTT. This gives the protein CASSSLQGTEAFF.

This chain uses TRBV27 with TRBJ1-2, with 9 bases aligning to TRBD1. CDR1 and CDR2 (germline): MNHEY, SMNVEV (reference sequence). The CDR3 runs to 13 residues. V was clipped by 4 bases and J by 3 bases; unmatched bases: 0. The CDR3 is CASSWTGDYGYTF. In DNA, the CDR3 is TGTGCCAGCAGTTGGACAGGGGACTATGGCTACACCTTC.

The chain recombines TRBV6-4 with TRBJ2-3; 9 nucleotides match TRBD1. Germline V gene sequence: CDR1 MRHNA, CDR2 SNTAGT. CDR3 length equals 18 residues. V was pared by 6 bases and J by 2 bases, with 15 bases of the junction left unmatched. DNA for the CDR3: TGTGCCAGCAGGAAAGGAACAGGGGGCTATTCTATCACAGATACGCAGTATTTT. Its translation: CASRKGTGGYSITDTQYF.

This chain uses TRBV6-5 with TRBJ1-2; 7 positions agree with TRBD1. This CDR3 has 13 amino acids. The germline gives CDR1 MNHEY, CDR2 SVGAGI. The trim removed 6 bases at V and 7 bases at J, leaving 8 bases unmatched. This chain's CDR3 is CASSPRQGGGYTF. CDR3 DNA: TGTGCCAGCAGCCCCCGACAGGGCGGTGGCTACACCTTC.

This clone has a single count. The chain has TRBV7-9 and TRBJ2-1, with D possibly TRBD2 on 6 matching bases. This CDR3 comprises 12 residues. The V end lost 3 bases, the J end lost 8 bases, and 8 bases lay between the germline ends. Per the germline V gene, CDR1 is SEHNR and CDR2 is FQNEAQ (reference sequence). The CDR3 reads CASSFWGDEQFF. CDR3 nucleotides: TGTGCCAGCAGCTTTTGGGGGGATGAGCAGTTCTTC. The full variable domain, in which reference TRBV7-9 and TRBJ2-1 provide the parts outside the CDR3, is DTGVSQNPRHKITKRGQNVTFRCDPISEHNRLYWYRQTLGQGPEFLTYFQNEAQLEKSRLLSDRFSAERPKGSFSTLEIQRTEQGDSAMYLCASSFWGDEQFFGPGTRLTVL.

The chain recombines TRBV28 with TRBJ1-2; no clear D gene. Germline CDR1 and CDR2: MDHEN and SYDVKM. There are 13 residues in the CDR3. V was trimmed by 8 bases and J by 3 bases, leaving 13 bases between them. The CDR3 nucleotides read TGTGCCAGCCTAGCTGGGCCCCACTATGGCTACACCTTC. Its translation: CASLAGPHYGYTF.

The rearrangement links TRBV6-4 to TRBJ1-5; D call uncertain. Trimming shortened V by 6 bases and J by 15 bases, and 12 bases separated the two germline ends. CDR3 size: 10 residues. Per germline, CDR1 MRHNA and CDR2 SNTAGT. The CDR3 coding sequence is TGTGCCAGCAGGAGACTCCTACCGCATTTT. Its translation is CASRRLLPHF.

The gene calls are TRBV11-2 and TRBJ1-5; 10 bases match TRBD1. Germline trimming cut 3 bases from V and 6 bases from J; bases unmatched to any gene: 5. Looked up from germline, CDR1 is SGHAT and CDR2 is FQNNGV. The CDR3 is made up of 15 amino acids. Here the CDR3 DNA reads TGTGCCAGCAGCTTGGGACAGGGGAAGGGTCAGCCCCAGCATTTT. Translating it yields CASSLGQGKGQPQHF.

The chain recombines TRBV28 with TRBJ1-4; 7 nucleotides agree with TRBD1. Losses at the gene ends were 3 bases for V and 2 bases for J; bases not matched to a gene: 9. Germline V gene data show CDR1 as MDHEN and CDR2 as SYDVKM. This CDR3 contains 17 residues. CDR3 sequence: CASSLGRQGGTNEKLFF. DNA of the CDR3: TGTGCCAGCAGTTTGGGGCGACAGGGTGGCACTAATGAAAAACTGTTTTTT.

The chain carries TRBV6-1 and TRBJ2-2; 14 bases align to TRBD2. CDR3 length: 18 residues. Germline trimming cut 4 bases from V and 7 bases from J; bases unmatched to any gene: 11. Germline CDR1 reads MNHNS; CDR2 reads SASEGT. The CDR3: CASSGPSTSGGAIGELFF. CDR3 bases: TGTGCCAGCAGTGGTCCCTCGACTAGCGGGGGGGCGATCGGGGAGCTGTTTTTT.

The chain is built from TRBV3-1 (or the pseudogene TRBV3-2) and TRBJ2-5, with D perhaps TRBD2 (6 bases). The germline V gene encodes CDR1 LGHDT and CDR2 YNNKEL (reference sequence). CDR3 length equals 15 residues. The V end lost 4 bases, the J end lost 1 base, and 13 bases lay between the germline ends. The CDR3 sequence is CASSLHPGAQETQYF. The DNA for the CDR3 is TGTGCCAGCAGCCTACACCCGGGAGCCCAAGAGACCCAGTACTTC.

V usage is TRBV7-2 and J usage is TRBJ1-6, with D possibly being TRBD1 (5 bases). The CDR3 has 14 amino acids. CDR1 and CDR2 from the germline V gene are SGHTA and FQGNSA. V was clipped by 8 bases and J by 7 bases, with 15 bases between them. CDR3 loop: CASLRAGGNSPLHF. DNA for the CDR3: TGTGCCAGCCTCCGGGCGGGGGGAAATTCACCCCTCCACTTT.

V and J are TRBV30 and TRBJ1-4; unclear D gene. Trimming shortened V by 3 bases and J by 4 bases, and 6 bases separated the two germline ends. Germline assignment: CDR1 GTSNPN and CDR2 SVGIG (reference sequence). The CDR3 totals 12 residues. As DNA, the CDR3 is TGTGCCTGGAGAGCGGATAATGAAAAACTGTTTTTT. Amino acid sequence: CAWRADNEKLFF.

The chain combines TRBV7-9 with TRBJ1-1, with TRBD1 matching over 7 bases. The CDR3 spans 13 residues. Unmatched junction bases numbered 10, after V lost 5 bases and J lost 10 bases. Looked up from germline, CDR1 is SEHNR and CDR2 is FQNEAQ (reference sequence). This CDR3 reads CASSPGRDSGAFF. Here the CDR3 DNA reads TGTGCCAGCAGCCCAGGAAGGGACAGTGGAGCTTTCTTT.

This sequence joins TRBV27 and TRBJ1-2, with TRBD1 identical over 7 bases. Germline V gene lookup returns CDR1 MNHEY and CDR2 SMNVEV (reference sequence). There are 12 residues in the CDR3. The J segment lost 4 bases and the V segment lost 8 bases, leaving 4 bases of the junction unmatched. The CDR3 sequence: CASGGQTYGYTF. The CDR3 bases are TGTGCCAGCGGGGGACAGACCTATGGCTACACCTTC.

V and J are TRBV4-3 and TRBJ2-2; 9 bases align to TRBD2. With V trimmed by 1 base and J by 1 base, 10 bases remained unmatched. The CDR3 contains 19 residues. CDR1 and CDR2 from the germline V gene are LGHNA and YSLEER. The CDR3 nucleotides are TGCGCCAGCAGCCAAGCTGGGGTAGCGGGGGCCCTGAACACCGGGGAGCTGTTTTTT. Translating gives CASSQAGVAGALNTGELFF.

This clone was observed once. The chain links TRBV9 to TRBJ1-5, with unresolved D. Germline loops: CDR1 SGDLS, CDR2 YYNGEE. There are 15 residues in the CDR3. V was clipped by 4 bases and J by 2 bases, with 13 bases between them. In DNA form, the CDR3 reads TGTGCCAGCAGCTTCGGATCTGCGGGCAATCAGCCCCAGCATTTT. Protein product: CASSFGSAGNQPQHF.

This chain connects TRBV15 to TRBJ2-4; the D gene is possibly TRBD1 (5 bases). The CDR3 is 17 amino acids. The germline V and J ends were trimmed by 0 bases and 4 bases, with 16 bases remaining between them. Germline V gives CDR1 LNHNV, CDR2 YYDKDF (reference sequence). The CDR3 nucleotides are TGTGCCACCAGCAGAGAGCGGCCAGGGCAGGGAAAAAACATTCAGTACTTC. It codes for CATSRERPGQGKNIQYF.

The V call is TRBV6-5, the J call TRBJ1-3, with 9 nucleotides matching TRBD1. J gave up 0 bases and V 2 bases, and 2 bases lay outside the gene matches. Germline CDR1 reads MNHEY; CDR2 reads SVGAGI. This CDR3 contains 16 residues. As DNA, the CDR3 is TGTGCCAGCAGTTACCTGGGACAGGGCTCTGGAAACACCATATATTTT. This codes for CASSYLGQGSGNTIYF.